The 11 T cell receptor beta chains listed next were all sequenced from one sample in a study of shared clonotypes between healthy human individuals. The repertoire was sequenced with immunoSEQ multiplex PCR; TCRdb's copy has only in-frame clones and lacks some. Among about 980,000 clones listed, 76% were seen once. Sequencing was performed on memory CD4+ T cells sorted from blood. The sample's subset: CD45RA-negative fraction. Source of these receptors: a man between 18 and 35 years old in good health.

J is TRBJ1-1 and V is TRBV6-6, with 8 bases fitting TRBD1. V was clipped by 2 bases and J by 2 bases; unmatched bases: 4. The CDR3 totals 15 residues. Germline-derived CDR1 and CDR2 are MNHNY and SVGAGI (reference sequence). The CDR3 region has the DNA TGTGCCAGCAGTTACGGGACAGGAATAAACACTGAAGCTTTCTTT. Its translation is CASSYGTGINTEAFF.

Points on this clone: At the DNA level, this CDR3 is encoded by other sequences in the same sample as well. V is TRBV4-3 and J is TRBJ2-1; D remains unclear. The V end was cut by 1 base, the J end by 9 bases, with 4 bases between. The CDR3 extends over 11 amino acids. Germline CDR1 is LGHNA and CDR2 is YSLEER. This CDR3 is CASSQGGEQFF. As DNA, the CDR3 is TGCGCCAGCAGCCAAGGAGGTGAGCAGTTCTTC.

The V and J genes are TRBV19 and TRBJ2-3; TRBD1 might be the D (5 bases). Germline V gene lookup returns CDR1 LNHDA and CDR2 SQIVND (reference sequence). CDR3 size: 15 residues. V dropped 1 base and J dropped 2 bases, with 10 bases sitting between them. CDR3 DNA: TGTGCCAGTAGTATAGGTGGACACCCCACAGATACGCAGTATTTT. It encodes CASSIGGHPTDTQYF.

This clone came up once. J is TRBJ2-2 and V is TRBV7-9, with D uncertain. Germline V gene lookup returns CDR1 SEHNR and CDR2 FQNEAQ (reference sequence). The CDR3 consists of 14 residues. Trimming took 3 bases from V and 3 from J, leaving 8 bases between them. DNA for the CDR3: TGTGCCAGCAGCTTGAGAACAGACACCGGGGAGCTGTTTTTT. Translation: CASSLRTDTGELFF. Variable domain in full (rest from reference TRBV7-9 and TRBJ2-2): DTGVSQNPRHKITKRGQNVTFRCDPISEHNRLYWYRQTLGQGPEFLTYFQNEAQLEKSRLLSDRFSAERPKGSFSTLEIQRTEQGDSAMYLCASSLRTDTGELFFGEGSRLTVL.

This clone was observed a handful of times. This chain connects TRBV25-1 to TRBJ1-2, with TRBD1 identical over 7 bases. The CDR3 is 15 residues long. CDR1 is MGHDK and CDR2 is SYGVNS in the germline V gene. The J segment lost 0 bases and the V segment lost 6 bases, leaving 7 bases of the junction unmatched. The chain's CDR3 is CASSPSGQANYGYTF. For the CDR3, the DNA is TGTGCCAGCAGCCCAAGCGGACAGGCTAACTATGGCTACACCTTC.

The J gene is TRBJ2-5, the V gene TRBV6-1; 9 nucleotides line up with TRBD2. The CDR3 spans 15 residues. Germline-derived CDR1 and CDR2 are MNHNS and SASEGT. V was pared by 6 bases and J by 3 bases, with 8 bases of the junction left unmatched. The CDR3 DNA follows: TGTGCCAGCAGCGCCGGTCTAGCGGGGAAAGAGACCCAGTACTTC. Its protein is CASSAGLAGKETQYF.

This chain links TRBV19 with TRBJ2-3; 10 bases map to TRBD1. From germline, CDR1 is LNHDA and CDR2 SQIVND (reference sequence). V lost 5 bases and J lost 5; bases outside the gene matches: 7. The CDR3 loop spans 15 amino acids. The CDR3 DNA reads TGTGCCAGTAGTCCCACGGGACAGGGGAGAGATACGCAGTATTTT. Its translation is CASSPTGQGRDTQYF.

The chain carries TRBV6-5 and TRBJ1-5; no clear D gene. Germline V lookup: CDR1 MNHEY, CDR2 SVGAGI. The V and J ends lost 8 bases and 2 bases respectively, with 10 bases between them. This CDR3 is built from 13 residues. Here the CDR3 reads CASGREGNQPQHF. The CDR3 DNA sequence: TGTGCCAGCGGTAGGGAGGGCAATCAGCCCCAGCATTTT.

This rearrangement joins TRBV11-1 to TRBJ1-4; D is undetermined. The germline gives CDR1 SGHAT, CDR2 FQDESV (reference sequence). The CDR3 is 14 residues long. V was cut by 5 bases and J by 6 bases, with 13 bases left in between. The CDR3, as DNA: TGTGCCAGCAGCGCGTGGGCCCCGGATGAAAAACTGTTTTTT. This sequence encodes CASSAWAPDEKLFF.

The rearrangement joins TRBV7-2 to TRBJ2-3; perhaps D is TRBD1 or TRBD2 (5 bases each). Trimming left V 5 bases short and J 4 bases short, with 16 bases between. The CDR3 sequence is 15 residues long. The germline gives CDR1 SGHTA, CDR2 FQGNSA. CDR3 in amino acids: CASSVRDQTPDTQYF. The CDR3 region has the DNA TGTGCCAGCAGCGTCCGGGACCAGACCCCAGATACGCAGTATTTT.

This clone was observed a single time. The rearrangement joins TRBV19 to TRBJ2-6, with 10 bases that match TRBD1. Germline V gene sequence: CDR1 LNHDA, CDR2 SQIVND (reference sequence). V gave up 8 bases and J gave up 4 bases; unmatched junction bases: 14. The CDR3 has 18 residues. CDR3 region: CASSLLGTGDSGANVLTF. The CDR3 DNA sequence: TGTGCCAGTTCCCTCCTTGGGACAGGGGATTCAGGGGCCAACGTCCTGACTTTC.